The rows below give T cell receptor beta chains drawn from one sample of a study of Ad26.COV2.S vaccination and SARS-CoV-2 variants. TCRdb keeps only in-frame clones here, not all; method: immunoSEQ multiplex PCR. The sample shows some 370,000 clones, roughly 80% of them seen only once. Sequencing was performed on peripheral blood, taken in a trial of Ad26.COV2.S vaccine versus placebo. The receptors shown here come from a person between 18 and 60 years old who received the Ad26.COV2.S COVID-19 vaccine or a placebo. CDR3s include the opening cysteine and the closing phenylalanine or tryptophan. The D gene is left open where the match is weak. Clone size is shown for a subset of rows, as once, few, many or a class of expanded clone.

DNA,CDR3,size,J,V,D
TGTGCCAGCAGCCGGGACTCGTTTGGCACAGATACGCAGTATTTT,CASSRDSFGTDTQYF,NA,TRBJ2-3,TRBV11-3,NA
TGTGCCAGCTCACCACTCAGAGGGGAGACCCAGTACTTC,CASSPLRGETQYF,NA,TRBJ2-5,TRBV18,NA
TGCGCCAGCAGCCAAGATATCGGGGATCCAAGCTCCTACGAGCAGTACTTC,CASSQDIGDPSSYEQYF,medium-sized,TRBJ2-7,TRBV4-3,NA
TGTGCCAGCAGGGGCCCCAGCAGACAGCATTTT,CASRGPSRQHF,NA,TRBJ1-5,TRBV2,NA
TGTGCCAGTACCTACGGGGGAACCTACGAGCAGTACTTC,CASTYGGTYEQYF,NA,TRBJ2-7,TRBV6-5,NA
TGTGCCAGCAGTTACTCGACAGTTTACAATGAGCAGTTCTTC,CASSYSTVYNEQFF,few,TRBJ2-1,TRBV6-6,NA
TGTGCCAGCAGGCGTTGGGGCGTAGAGGGGGACACTGAAGCTTTCTTT,CASRRWGVEGDTEAFF,NA,TRBJ1-1,TRBV28,NA
TGTGCCAGCAGCCTGCGGGGGGCAGGTGGCTACACCTTC,CASSLRGAGGYTF,once,TRBJ1-2,TRBV3-1/TRBV3-2,NA
TGTGCCAGCAGCTCTCGCACAGATACGCAGTATTTT,CASSSRTDTQYF,few,TRBJ2-3,TRBV7-2,NA
TGTGCCAGCAGCCAGCGGGAGAAGCAAGAGACCCAGTACTTC,CASSQREKQETQYF,NA,TRBJ2-5,TRBV7-3,TRBD2
TGTGCCAGCAGCTTAGGTATAATTGGGACCCCGGTGGATGGAGCTTTCTTT,CASSLGIIGTPVDGAFF,NA,TRBJ1-1,TRBV7-3,NA
TGTGCCAGCAGCTTAACGGGGAGTAGCGGAGCTACCGGGGAGCTGTTTTTT,CASSLTGSSGATGELFF,NA,TRBJ2-2,TRBV7-3,NA
TGTGCCAGCAGCTTCCGGGGGCGCTCCTACGAGCAGTACTTC,CASSFRGRSYEQYF,NA,TRBJ2-7,TRBV7-2,NA
TGTGCCAGCTCATCGCAGGGAAAGACTGAAGCTTTCTTT,CASSSQGKTEAFF,NA,TRBJ1-1,TRBV18,NA
TGTGCCAGCAGCTTGTTCTCTGCGGGAGATGGCTACACCTTC,CASSLFSAGDGYTF,few,TRBJ1-2,TRBV5-5,NA
TGCGCCAGCAGCCAAGATCGGGGGGGACTAGCGGGAGGGCCATACGAGCAGTACTTC,CASSQDRGGLAGGPYEQYF,NA,TRBJ2-7,TRBV4-1,TRBD2
TGTGCCAGCAGCCCCTTAGGGGAGCCTCTGAATGAGCAGTTCTTC,CASSPLGEPLNEQFF,NA,TRBJ2-1,TRBV11-2,NA
TGCGCCAGCAGGAAAGGGACCCCCTCCACAGATACGCAGTATTTT,CASRKGTPSTDTQYF,NA,TRBJ2-3,TRBV10-2,NA
TGTGCCAGCAGCCCTATTAATGAAAAACTGTTTTTT,CASSPINEKLFF,NA,TRBJ1-4,TRBV7-8,NA
TGTGCCAGCAGGCCGACGGACAGTCTTCCGAACACTGAAGCTTTCTTT,CASRPTDSLPNTEAFF,NA,TRBJ1-1,TRBV27,NA
TGTGAGGGACAGGAGAAGAATTCACCCCTCCACTTT,CEGQEKNSPLHF,few,TRBJ1-6,TRBV6-5,TRBD1
TGTGCCAGCAGTTACGGTGCGGAAGTAGCACGTACGCAGTATTTT,CASSYGAEVARTQYF,NA,TRBJ2-3,TRBV6-5,NA
TGCGCCAGCAGCCCCGGGACTACAAGCACAGATACGCAGTATTTT,CASSPGTTSTDTQYF,NA,TRBJ2-3,TRBV5-1,TRBD2
TGTGCCAGCAGTTCACCCTCGGCGAACACCATATATTTT,CASSSPSANTIYF,NA,TRBJ1-3,TRBV6-5,NA
TGTGCCAGCAGCGTTATTAACACCGGGGAGCTGTTTTTT,CASSVINTGELFF,NA,TRBJ2-2,TRBV7-6,NA
TGTGCCAGTAGTCCAGGCTGGTATAATGGCTACACCTTC,CASSPGWYNGYTF,NA,TRBJ1-2,TRBV19,NA
TGTGCCAGCAGAGCGACAGAGATAGAGACCCAGTACTTC,CASRATEIETQYF,NA,TRBJ2-5,TRBV12-3/TRBV12-4,NA
TGTGCCACCAGCAGGGACAGGGGCTATGGCTACACCTTC,CATSRDRGYGYTF,few,TRBJ1-2,TRBV15,TRBD1
TGTGCCAGCAGCCGAAGACAGGGGACAGGAGACTACACCTTC,CASSRRQGTGDYTF,NA,TRBJ1-2,TRBV7-9,TRBD1
TGTGCCAGCAGTTACGGTACGACGGATACGCAGTATTTT,CASSYGTTDTQYF,NA,TRBJ2-3,TRBV12-3/TRBV12-4,NA
TGTGCCTGGAGTGTGGGGGCAGGCTCCTACGAGCAGTACTTC,CAWSVGAGSYEQYF,NA,TRBJ2-7,TRBV30,NA
TGTGCCAGCAGCTTTGGGCGCTACGAGCAGTACTTC,CASSFGRYEQYF,NA,TRBJ2-7,TRBV7-9,NA
TGTGCCAGCAGCCACTGGGACAGGGGGCCGGGCGGCTACACCTTC,CASSHWDRGPGGYTF,NA,TRBJ1-2,TRBV11-2,TRBD1
TGTGCCAGTAGTATCGGTTCTTCCAGCTCCTACGAGCAGTACTTC,CASSIGSSSSYEQYF,NA,TRBJ2-7,TRBV19,NA